This T cell receptor beta chain was found in a study of cytomegalovirus exposure and HLA in healthy donors. On the study more broadly: There were roughly 120 million unique TCR beta sequences, drawn from approximately 180 million T cells, in an earlier analysis.

The CDR3 is made up of 16 amino acids. Trimming took 0 bases from V and 3 from J; bases not matched to a gene: 0. Germline V gene lookup returns CDR1 SGHNT and CDR2 YYREEE (reference sequence). As for this clone: Antigen unknown.

Study results and limitations: Because they were indistinguishable, some V segments, including TRBV6-2 and TRBV6-3, were excluded. In a later analysis, the majority of CMV-associated beta chains seemingly showed HLA restriction.

The PCR contained 60 Vbeta and 13 Jbeta primers. Data came from immunoSEQ multiplex PCR; TCRdb stores just in-frame clones and leaves some out. The table includes some 130,000 clones, about 82% detected once. The TCR sequence derives from a man in his thirties or forties in good health. The chain carries TRBV5-4 and TRBJ2-2; 12 bases fit TRBD2. Material: PBMCs. CDR3 DNA: TGTGCCAGCAGCTTGGGACTAGCGGGAGACACCGGGGAGCTGTTTTTT. This codes for CASSLGLAGDTGELFF.